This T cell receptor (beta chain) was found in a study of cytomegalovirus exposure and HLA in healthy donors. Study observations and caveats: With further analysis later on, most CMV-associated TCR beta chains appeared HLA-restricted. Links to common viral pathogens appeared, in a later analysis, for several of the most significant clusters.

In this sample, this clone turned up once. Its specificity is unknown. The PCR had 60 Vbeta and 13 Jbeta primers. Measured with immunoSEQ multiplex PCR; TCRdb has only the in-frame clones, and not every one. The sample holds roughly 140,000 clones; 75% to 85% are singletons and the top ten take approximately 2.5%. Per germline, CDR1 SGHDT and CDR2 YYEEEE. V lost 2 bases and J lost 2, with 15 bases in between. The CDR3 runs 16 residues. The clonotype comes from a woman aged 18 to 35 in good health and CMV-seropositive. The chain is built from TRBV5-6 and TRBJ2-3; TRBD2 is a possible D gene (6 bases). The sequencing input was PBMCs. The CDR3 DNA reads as TGTGCCAGCAGCTTCCCCACGGGACTCAACACAGATACGCAGTATTTT. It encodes CASSFPTGLNTDTQYF.